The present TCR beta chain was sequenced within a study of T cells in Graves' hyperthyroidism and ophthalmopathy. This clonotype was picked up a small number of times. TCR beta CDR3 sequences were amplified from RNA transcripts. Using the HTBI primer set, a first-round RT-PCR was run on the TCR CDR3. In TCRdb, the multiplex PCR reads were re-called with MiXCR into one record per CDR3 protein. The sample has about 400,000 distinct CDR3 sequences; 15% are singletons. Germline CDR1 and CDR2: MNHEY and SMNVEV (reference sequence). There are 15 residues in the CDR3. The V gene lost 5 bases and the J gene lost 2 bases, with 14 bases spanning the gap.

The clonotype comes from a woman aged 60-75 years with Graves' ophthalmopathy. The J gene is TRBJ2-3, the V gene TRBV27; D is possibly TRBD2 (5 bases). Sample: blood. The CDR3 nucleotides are TGTGCCAGCAGTCCCCGGGGTCTATACACAGATACGCAGTATTTT. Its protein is CASSPRGLYTDTQYF.